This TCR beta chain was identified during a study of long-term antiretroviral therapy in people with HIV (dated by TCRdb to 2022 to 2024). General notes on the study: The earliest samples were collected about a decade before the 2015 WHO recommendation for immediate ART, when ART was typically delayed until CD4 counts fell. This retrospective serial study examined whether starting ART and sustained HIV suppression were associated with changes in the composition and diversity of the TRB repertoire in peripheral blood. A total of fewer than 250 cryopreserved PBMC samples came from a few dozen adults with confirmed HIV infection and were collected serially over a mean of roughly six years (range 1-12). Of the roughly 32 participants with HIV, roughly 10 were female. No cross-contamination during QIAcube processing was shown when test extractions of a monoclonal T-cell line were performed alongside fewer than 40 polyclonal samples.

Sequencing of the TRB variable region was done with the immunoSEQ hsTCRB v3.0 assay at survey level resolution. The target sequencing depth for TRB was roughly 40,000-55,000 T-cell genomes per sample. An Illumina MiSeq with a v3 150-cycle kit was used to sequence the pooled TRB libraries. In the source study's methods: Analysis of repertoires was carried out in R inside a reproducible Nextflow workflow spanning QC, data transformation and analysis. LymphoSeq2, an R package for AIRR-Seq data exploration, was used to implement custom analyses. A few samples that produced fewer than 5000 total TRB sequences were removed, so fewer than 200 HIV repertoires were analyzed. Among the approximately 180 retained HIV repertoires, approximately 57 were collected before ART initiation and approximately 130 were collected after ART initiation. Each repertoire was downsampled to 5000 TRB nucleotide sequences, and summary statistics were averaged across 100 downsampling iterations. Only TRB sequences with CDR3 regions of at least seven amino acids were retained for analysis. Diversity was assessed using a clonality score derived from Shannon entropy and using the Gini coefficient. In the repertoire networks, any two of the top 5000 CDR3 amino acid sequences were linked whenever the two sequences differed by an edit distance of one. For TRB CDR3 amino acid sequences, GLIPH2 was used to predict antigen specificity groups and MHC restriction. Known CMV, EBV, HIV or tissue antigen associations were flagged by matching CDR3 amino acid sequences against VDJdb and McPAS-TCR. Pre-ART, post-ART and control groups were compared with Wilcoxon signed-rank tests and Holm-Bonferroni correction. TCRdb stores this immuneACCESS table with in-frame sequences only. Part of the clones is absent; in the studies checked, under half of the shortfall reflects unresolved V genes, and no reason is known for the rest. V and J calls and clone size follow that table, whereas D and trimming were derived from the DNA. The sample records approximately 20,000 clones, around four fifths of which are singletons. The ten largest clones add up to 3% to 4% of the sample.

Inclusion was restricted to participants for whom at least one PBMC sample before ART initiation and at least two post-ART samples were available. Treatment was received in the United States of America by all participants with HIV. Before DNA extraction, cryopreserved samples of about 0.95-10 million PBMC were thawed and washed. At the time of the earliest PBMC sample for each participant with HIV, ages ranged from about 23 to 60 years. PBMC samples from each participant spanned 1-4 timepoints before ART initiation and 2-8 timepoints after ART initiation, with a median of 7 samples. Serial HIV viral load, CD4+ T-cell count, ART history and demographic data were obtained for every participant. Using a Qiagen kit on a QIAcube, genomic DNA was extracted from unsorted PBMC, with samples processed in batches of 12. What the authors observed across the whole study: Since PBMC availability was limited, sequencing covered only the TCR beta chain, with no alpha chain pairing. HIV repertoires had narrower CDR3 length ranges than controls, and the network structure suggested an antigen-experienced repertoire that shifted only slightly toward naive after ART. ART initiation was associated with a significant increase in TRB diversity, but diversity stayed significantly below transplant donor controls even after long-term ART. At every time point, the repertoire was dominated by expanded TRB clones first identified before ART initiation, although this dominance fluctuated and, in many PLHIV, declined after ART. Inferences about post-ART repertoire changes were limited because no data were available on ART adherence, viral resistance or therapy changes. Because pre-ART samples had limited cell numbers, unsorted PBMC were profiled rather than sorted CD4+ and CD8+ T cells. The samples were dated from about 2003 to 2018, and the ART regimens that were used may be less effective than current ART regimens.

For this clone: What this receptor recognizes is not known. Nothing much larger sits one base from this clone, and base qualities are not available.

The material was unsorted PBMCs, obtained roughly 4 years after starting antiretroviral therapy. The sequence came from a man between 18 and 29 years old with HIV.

The nucleotide sequence is given as TGTGCCAGTAAACAAATTAGCGGGGGGGGACTAGCCAAAAACATTCAGTACTTC. The encoded protein is CASKQISGGGLAKNIQYF. This receptor chain uses TRBV19 and TRBJ2-4, and 11 junctional nucleotides match TRBD2. The CDR3 runs 18 amino acids, cysteine and phenylalanine included. Left in the record is the CDR3 DNA by itself, 54 bases read in frame from the first base. The germline V gene (reference sequence) provides CDR1 LNHDA and CDR2 SQIVND. Trimming accounts for 7 bases at V and 0 bases at J, while the number of junction bases matched to no gene is 11.